The 17 T cell receptor beta chains below come from one sample, sequenced in a study of T cell responses to AZD1222 COVID-19 vaccine (dated by TCRdb to the early 2020s). Read against the paper, the sample's time point label means: baseline before first vaccination. Receptor libraries were prepared by the immunoSEQ multiplex PCR assay. Imported from immuneACCESS, the table was reduced by TCRdb to in-frame sequences with V and J called. These copies leave out some clones; in studies compared against another copy, an unresolved V gene accounts for under half, and the cause of the remainder is not known. Within this sample are around 83,000 clones, with 70% to 90% of them counted one time only. Roughly a fifth of the sample comes from the top ten. Sequencing was performed on peripheral blood, taken on day 0 of AZD1222 vaccination. The receptors shown here come from an adult in good health.

The chain links TRBV5-1 to TRBJ1-4, with 7 bases matching TRBD1. The CDR3 is 15 amino acids. The trim removed 4 bases at V and 3 bases at J, leaving 6 bases unmatched. CDR1 and CDR2 from the germline V gene are SGHRS and YFSETQ. The CDR3: CASSLGQAPNEKLFF. In nucleotides, the CDR3 is TGCGCCAGCAGCCTTGGACAGGCCCCTAATGAAAAACTGTTTTTT. The entire variable domain, with the rest obtained from reference TRBV5-1 and TRBJ1-4, is as follows: KAGVTQTPRYLIKTRGQQVTLSCSPISGHRSVSWYQQTPGQGLQFLFEYFSETQRNKGNFPGRFSGRQFSNSRSEMNVSTLELGDSALYLCASSLGQAPNEKLFFGSGTQLSVL.

This clone occurred a few times. The chain links TRBV7-8 to TRBJ1-5, with D possibly matching TRBD1 (5 bases). This CDR3 is built from 15 residues. With 5 bases removed from V and 0 bases from J, the gap between germline ends came to 11 bases. Germline CDR1 reads SGHVS; CDR2 reads FQNEAQ. CDR3 loop: CASSPYGHSNQPQHF. For the CDR3, the DNA is TGTGCCAGCAGCCCCTACGGACATAGCAATCAGCCCCAGCATTTT.

CDR3 sequence (DNA): TGTGCCAGCAGCGGGGGGGGGCAAGAGACCCAGTACTTC. This encodes CASSGGGQETQYF. This chain links TRBV6-5 with TRBJ2-5, with 8 bases identical to TRBD2. V gave up 6 bases and J gave up 2 bases; unmatched junction bases: 2. Germline CDR1 reads MNHEY; CDR2 reads SVGAGI. The CDR3 runs 13 residues.

The rearrangement uses TRBV5-6 and TRBJ2-3, with a weak D call TRBD2 (6 bases). The CDR3 length is 16 residues. The ends were cut back, 4 bases at V and 0 bases at J, with 15 bases in the middle. Germline V CDR1 and CDR2: SGHDT, YYEEEE. The CDR3 region has the DNA TGTGCCAGCAGCCCCCCGGGACTTATAAGCACAGATACGCAGTATTTT. Its translation is CASSPPGLISTDTQYF. The full variable domain, with the rest looked up from reference TRBV5-6 and TRBJ2-3, is DAGVTQSPTHLIKTRGQQVTLRCSPKSGHDTVSWYQQALGQGPQFIFQYYEEEERQRGNFPDRFSGHQFPNYSSELNVNALLLGDSALYLCASSPPGLISTDTQYFGPGTRLTVL.

This clone was detected only once. The chain links TRBV19 to TRBJ1-1; tentative D call: TRBD1 (6 bases). Trimming removed 2 bases at V and 1 base at J, with 11 bases between. Germline lookup yields CDR1 LNHDA and CDR2 SQIVND (reference sequence). This CDR3 spans 15 amino acids. For the CDR3, the DNA is TGTGCCAGTAGTATATCAGGGGCCGGGAACACTGAAGCTTTCTTT. Its protein product is CASSISGAGNTEAFF.

Points on this clone: Other DNA sequences in this sample translate to the same CDR3. The chain employs TRBV10-3 and TRBJ2-7; D is unclear. The germline V gene has CDR1 ENHRY and CDR2 SYGVKD. This CDR3 spans 12 amino acids. Deletions cut 6 bases from V and 10 bases from J, with 16 bases between. The CDR3 loop reads CAISPDTIEQYF. Here the CDR3 DNA reads TGTGCCATCAGCCCAGACACAATTGAACAGTACTTC.

This clone appeared once. The chain carries TRBV11-2 and TRBJ1-5; D gene ambiguous. The V end was cut by 1 base, the J end by 5 bases, with 12 bases between. Germline values: CDR1 SGHAT, CDR2 FQNNGV. The CDR3 is 15 amino acids. CDR3 protein: CASSLGLGEYQPQHF. The CDR3 coding sequence is TGTGCCAGCAGCTTAGGTCTTGGGGAGTATCAGCCCCAGCATTTT.

The V and J genes are TRBV6-2 or TRBV6-3 and TRBJ1-1; TRBD1 agrees at 8 bases. V shed 4 bases and J 3 bases; nucleotides not matched to a gene: 10. CDR1 and CDR2 from the germline V gene are MNHEY and SVGEGT. The length of the CDR3 is 16 residues. This chain's CDR3 is CASSSPRGLGDTEAFF. DNA for the CDR3: TGTGCCAGCAGTTCCCCCAGGGGGCTCGGAGACACTGAAGCTTTCTTT.

The J gene is TRBJ1-2, the V gene TRBV6-5; D is unclear. V was trimmed by 4 bases and J by 0 bases, leaving 9 bases between them. Per germline, CDR1 MNHEY and CDR2 SVGAGI. The CDR3 totals 14 residues. CDR3 in amino acids: CASSSLSANYGYTF. The CDR3 DNA reads TGTGCCAGCAGTTCCCTGTCGGCTAACTATGGCTACACCTTC.

V is TRBV5-1 and J is TRBJ2-3, with 12 positions matching TRBD2. The germline V gene has CDR1 SGHRS and CDR2 YFSETQ. The CDR3 totals 16 residues. The V and J ends lost 4 bases and 6 bases, in that order; junction bases with no gene match: 9. CDR3 protein: CASSPGLAGPSDTQYF. The CDR3 DNA reads TGCGCCAGCAGCCCCGGACTAGCGGGACCCTCGGATACGCAGTATTTT.

This chain connects TRBV9 to TRBJ1-1; D remains ambiguous. CDR1 is SGDLS, CDR2 YYNGEE, per germline. V was shortened by 1 base and J by 1 base, with 5 bases between the two germline ends. The CDR3 sequence is 13 residues long. In DNA form, the CDR3 reads TGTGCCAGCAGCGTAAACAAGAACACTGAAGCTTTCTTT. Translation: CASSVNKNTEAFF.

The sample holds a few counts of this clone. CDR3 coding DNA: TGTGCCAGCAGCCAAGGGGACCGTAGCTCCTACGAGCAGTACTTC. Translation: CASSQGDRSSYEQYF. The chain uses TRBV4-2 and TRBJ2-7; D tentatively fits TRBD1 or TRBD2 (5 bases each). V shed 1 base and J shed 0 bases, with 10 bases lying between them. The CDR3 covers 15 residues. CDR1 is LGHNA, CDR2 YNFKEQ, per germline.

This chain joins TRBV7-2 and TRBJ1-6; tentatively, D is TRBD1 (6 bases). Looked up from germline, CDR1 is SGHTA and CDR2 is FQGNSA. The V gene lost 3 bases and the J gene lost 9 bases, with 15 bases spanning the gap. The CDR3 extends over 15 amino acids. DNA of the CDR3: TGTGCCAGCAGCTTTTCGGTACAGGGTGGTTCACCCCTCCACTTT. Its translation is CASSFSVQGGSPLHF.

The chain has TRBV2 and TRBJ1-2; no clear D gene. CDR1 SNHLY and CDR2 FYNNEI come from the germline V gene. Trimming pared 2 bases from V and 8 bases from J, leaving 6 bases between. CDR3 size: 11 residues. The CDR3 DNA follows: TGTGCCAGCAGTGAACTCGGAGGCTACACCTTC. Translated, it gives CASSELGGYTF.

The CDR3 here is CASSPPTTGEDGYTF. CDR3 coding DNA: TGTGCCAGCTCACCACCGACGACAGGGGAGGACGGCTACACCTTC. This rearrangement joins TRBV18 to TRBJ1-2, with 8 positions matching TRBD1. J gave up 8 bases and V 0 bases, and 8 bases lay outside the gene matches. The CDR3 contains 15 residues. Germline V gene data show CDR1 as KGHSH and CDR2 as LQKENI. The entire variable domain, with the rest obtained from reference TRBV18 and TRBJ1-2, is as follows: NAGVMQNPRHLVRRRGQEARLRCSPMKGHSHVYWYRQLPEEGLKFMVYLQKENIIDESGMPKERFSAEFPKEGPSILRIQQVVRGDSAAYFCASSPPTTGEDGYTFGSGTRLTVV.

This chain links TRBV13 with TRBJ2-1; TRBD2 aligns across 8 bases. The V gene end was trimmed by 5 bases and the J gene end by 3 bases; junction bases not matched to a gene: 6. CDR3 length: 15 amino acids. Germline V gene data show CDR1 as PRHDT and CDR2 as FYEKMQ (reference sequence). The CDR3 here is CASSSKRGFYNEQFF. The DNA of the CDR3 is TGTGCCAGCAGCAGCAAGCGGGGGTTCTACAATGAGCAGTTCTTC.

This clone has just one count. The V call is TRBV19, the J call TRBJ1-4; perhaps TRBD1 as D (5 bases). There are 16 residues in the CDR3. Germline V gene sequence: CDR1 LNHDA, CDR2 SQIVND (reference sequence). V shed 6 bases and J shed 0 bases, with 14 bases lying between them. The CDR3: CASSMTAFATNEKLFF. The CDR3, as DNA: TGTGCCAGTAGCATGACAGCATTTGCAACTAATGAAAAACTGTTTTTT. The full variable domain, completed using reference TRBV19 and TRBJ1-4, is DGGITQSPKYLFRKEGQNVTLSCEQNLNHDAMYWYRQDPGQGLRLIYYSQIVNDFQKGDIAEGYSVSREKKESFPLTVTSAQKNPTAFYLCASSMTAFATNEKLFFGSGTQLSVL.